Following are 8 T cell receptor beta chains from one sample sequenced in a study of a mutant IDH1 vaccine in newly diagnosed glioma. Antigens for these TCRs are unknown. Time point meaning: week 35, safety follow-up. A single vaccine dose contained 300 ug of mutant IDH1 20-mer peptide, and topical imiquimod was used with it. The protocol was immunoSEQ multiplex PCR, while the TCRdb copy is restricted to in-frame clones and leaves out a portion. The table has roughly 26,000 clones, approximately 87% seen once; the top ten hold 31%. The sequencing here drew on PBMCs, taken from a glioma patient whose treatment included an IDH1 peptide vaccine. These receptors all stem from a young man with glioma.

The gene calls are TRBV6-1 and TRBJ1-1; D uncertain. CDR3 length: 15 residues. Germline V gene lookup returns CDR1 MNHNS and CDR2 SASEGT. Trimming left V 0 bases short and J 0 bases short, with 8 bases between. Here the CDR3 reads CASSEAGRVNTEAFF. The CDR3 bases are TGTGCCAGCAGTGAAGCGGGCAGAGTGAACACTGAAGCTTTCTTT.

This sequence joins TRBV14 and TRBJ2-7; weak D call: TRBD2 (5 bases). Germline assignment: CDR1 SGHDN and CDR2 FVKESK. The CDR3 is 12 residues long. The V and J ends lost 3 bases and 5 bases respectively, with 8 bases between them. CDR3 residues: CASSHSGNEQYF. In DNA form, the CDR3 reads TGTGCCAGCAGCCACTCGGGGAACGAGCAGTACTTC.

The CDR3 DNA reads as TGTGCCAGCAGTGAGCAAAGTCCGGGGACCCAGTACTTC. Protein product: CASSEQSPGTQYF. This rearrangement joins TRBV25-1 to TRBJ2-5; no reliable D call. CDR3 length equals 13 residues. The germline V gene encodes CDR1 MGHDK and CDR2 SYGVNS. V lost 3 bases to trimming and J lost 7 bases, with 12 bases between them.

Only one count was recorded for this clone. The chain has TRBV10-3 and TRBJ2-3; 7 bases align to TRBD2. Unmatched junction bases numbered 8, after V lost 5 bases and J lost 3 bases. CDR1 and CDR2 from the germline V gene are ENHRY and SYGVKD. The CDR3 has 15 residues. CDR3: CAISISGVRTDTQYF. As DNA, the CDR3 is TGTGCCATCAGTATAAGCGGGGTCAGGACAGATACGCAGTATTTT.

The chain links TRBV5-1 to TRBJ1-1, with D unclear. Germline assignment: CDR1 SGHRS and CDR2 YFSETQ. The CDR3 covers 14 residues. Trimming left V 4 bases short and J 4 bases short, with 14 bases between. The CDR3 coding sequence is TGCGCCAGCAGCACGGCCCCGGGCGGCACTGAAGCTTTCTTT. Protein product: CASSTAPGGTEAFF.

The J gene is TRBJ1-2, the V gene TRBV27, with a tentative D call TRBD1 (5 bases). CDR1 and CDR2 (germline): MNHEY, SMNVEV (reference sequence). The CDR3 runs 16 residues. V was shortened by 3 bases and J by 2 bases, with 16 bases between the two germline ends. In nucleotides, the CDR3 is TGTGCCAGCAGTTTCTTAGGCGTTGAGGGGAACTATGGCTACACCTTC. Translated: CASSFLGVEGNYGYTF.

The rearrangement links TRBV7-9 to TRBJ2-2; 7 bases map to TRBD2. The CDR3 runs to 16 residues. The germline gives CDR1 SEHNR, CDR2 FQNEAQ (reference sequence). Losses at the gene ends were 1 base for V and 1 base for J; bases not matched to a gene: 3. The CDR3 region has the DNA TGTGCCAGCAGCTTAGATCTAGCGGTGAACACCGGGGAGCTGTTTTTT. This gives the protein CASSLDLAVNTGELFF.

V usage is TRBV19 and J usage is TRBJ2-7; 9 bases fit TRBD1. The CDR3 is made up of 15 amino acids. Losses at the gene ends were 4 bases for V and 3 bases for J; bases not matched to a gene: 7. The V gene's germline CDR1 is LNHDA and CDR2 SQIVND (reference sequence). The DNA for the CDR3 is TGTGCCAGTAGTAAATACAGGGGGCAGGGCTACGAGCAGTACTTC. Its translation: CASSKYRGQGYEQYF.